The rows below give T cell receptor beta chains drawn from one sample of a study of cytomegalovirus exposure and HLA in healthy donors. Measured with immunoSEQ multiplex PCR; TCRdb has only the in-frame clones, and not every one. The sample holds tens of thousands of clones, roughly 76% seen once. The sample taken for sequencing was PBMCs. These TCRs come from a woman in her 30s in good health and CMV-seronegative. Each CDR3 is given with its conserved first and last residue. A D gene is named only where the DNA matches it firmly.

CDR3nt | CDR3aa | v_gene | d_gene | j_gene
TGTGCCAGCAGCGTCCGGGACAGGGACACTGAAGCTTTCTTT | CASSVRDRDTEAFF | TRBV13 | TRBD1 | TRBJ1-1
TGCAGTGCTAGAGCGCAAGAGACCCAGTACTTC | CSARAQETQYF | TRBV20-1 | . | TRBJ2-5
TGTGCCTGGGGACAGGGACGGGATCAGCCCCAGCATTTT | CAWGQGRDQPQHF | TRBV30 | TRBD1 | TRBJ1-5
TGTGCCAGCAGCTTAAAAAGCAACACTGAAGCTTTCTTT | CASSLKSNTEAFF | TRBV7-3 | . | TRBJ1-1
TGTGCCAGCAGTTTACTAGGACTAGATCCGTACTTC | CASSLLGLDPYF | TRBV28 | TRBD2 | TRBJ2-7
TGTGCCACCAGCAGAGATCAGGGGGGCAACAATCAGCCCCAGCATTTT | CATSRDQGGNNQPQHF | TRBV15 | TRBD1 | TRBJ1-5
TGTGCCAGCAGCCATAATCCATCTTTATTCCACTTGTTCAATGAGCAGTTCTTC | CASSHNPSLFHLFNEQFF | TRBV14 | . | TRBJ2-1
TGTGCCAGCAGCGAGAGGGCTAGCGGGGGCCGGGATACGCAGTATTTT | CASSERASGGRDTQYF | TRBV5-4 | TRBD2 | TRBJ2-3
TGTGCCAGCAGTTTATGGAGCGGACTGGGGGGTGGCTACACCTTC | CASSLWSGLGGGYTF | TRBV28 | . | TRBJ1-2
TGTGCCAGCTCACCTAAACACTCCTACAATGAGCAGTTCTTC | CASSPKHSYNEQFF | TRBV18 | . | TRBJ2-1